This T cell receptor (beta chain) is drawn from a study of T-cell memory formation after mild COVID-19. Overall study context: TCR clustering was largely donor specific. General study points: Those CD4+ clones that contracted were mainly in CM and EM (CD8+ ones in EMRA).

A remark on this clonotype: Its specificity is unknown.

Germline CDR1 SQVTM, CDR2 ANQGSEA. CDR3 length: 18 amino acids. V lost 7 bases, J lost 2 bases, and 27 bases lay in between. Constant-segment-primed 5'RACE gave TCR alpha and TCR beta cDNA libraries with sample barcodes and UMIs. One entry per CDR3 protein results from TCRdb running MiXCR on the 5' RACE reads. The table includes around 420,000 distinct CDR3 sequences, 24% detected once. The chain couples TRBV29-1 to TRBJ2-1, with a tentative D call TRBD2 (6 bases). The TCR comes from an adult woman who had mild COVID-19 (a few samples of this study predate the infection). Cell type and time point are not known. The specimen was PBMCs or a T cell subset sorted from them (not recorded which). CDR3 region: CSAAGTQGTHPAYNEQFF. The CDR3 DNA sequence: TGCAGCGCGGCTGGGACTCAAGGGACCCACCCAGCCTACAATGAGCAGTTCTTC.